The TCR beta chain under discussion was sequenced for a study of cytomegalovirus exposure and HLA in healthy donors. General study results and limits: By HLA locus, TCR association rates varied in a later analysis, with DRB1 showing the most and HLA-C the fewest.

Primers: 60 Vbeta forward and 13 Jbeta reverse. The table came from immunoSEQ multiplex PCR; TCRdb's copy has only in-frame clones and leaves some out. The repertoire has roughly 130,000 clones, approximately 72% of them found once; the top ten carry around 6.3%. The CDR3 loop spans 14 amino acids. Germline assignment: CDR1 MGHDK and CDR2 SYGVNS. V was cut by 4 bases and J by 2 bases, with 11 bases left in between. This clone occurred once. The antigen is undetermined. The origin of this receptor is a woman in her sixties in good health and CMV-seronegative. The specimen sequenced was PBMCs. The chain couples TRBV25-1 to TRBJ1-1; D possibly corresponds to TRBD1 (5 bases). CDR3 sequence: CASSADSVNTEAFF. The CDR3, as DNA: TGTGCCAGCAGTGCTGACAGTGTAAACACTGAAGCTTTCTTT.